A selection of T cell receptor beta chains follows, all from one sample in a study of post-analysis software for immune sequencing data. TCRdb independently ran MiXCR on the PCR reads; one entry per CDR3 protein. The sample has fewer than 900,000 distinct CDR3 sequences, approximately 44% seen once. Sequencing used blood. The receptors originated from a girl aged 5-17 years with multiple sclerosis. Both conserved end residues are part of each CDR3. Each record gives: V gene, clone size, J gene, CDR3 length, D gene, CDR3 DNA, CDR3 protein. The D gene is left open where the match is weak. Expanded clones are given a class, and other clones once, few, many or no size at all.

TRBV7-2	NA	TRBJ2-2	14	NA	TGTGCCAGCAGCTTGGAGGGGAACACCGGGGAGCTGTTTTTT	CASSLEGNTGELFF
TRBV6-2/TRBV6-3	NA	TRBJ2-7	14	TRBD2	TGTGCCAGCGGGAGACTAGCTCCCTCCTACGAGCAGTACTTC	CASGRLAPSYEQYF
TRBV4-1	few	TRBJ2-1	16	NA	TGCGCCAGCAGCCATGCTTCGGGGGGCGCCTACAATGAGCAGTTCTTC	CASSHASGGAYNEQFF
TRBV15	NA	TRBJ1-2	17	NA	TGTGCCACCAGCAGAGGGGATTCAAGCAGGCCAGGGCATGGCTACACCTTC	CATSRGDSSRPGHGYTF
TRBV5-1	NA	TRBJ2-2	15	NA	TGCGCCAGCAGCTTTTACCCGGGAGTCACCGGGGAGCTGTTTTTT	CASSFYPGVTGELFF
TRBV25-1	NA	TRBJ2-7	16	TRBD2	TGTGCCAGCAGTAGAACGGGGACTAAACGGACCTACGAGCAGTACTTC	CASSRTGTKRTYEQYF
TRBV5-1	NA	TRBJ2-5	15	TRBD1	TGCGCCAGCAGCTCCACGGACAGGGTCCAAGAGACCCAGTACTTC	CASSSTDRVQETQYF
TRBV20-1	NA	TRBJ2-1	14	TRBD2	TGCAGTGCTAGGCCTAGCGGGAGTCGGGATGAGCAGTTCTTC	CSARPSGSRDEQFF
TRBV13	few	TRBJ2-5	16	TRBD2	TGTGCCAGCAGCGCGCAAACTAGCGGGAGGCAAGAGACCCAGTACTTC	CASSAQTSGRQETQYF
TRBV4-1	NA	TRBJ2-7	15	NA	TGCGCCAGCAGCCAAGGGATTAGCAGAACCTACGAGCAGTACTTC	CASSQGISRTYEQYF
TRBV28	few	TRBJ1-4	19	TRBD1	TGTGCCAGCAGTTTAGACAATGGGCTCCACAGGGGGCTGGGAGAAAAACTGTTTTTT	CASSLDNGLHRGLGEKLFF
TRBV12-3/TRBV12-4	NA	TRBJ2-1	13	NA	TGTGCCAGCAGCCGATCGGACACCAATGAGCAGTTCTTC	CASSRSDTNEQFF
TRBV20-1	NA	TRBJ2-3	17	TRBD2	TGCAGTGCTAGGGGCTCTGGGACTAGCGGGCCTCGGGATACGCAGTATTTT	CSARGSGTSGPRDTQYF
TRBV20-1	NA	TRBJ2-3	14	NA	TGCAGTGCTAGTGAGGCTAGCGCGGAGGATACGCAGTATTTT	CSASEASAEDTQYF
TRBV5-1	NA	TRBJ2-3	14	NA	TGCGCCAGCAGCTTGTCGGTGGCGGCAGATACGCAGTATTTT	CASSLSVAADTQYF
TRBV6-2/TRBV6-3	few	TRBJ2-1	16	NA	TGTGCCAGCAGTTACTCGATAGTAGCAGCCTACAATGAGCAGTTCTTC	CASSYSIVAAYNEQFF
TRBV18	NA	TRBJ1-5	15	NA	TGTGCCAGCTCACCGGGGGTAATAGGCAATCAGCCCCAGCATTTT	CASSPGVIGNQPQHF
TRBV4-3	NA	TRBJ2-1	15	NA	TGCGCCAGCAGCCAAGAATCCACTACCCACAATGAGCAGTTCTTC	CASSQESTTHNEQFF
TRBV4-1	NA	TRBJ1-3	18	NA	TGCGCCAGCAGCCAAGATGACCGGGGAGGCCTCTCTGGAAACACCATATATTTT	CASSQDDRGGLSGNTIYF
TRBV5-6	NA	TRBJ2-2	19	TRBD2	TGTGCCAGCAGCTTGAAGCTAGCGGGAAAGTCCCCCAACACCGGGGAGCTGTTTTTT	CASSLKLAGKSPNTGELFF
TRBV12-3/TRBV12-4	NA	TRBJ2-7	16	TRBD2	TGTGCCAGCAGTTCCACCGGGACTAGCGGTTCCTACGAGCAGTACTTC	CASSSTGTSGSYEQYF
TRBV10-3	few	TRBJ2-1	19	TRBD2	TGTGCCATCAGTGAGGTTGGGACTAGCGGGAGGGGCTCCTACAATGAGCAGTTCTTC	CAISEVGTSGRGSYNEQFF
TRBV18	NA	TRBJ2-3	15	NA	TGTGCCAGCTCACCGTTAGACTCGGGCACAGATACGCAGTATTTT	CASSPLDSGTDTQYF
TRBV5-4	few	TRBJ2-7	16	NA	TGTGCCAGCAGCTTGGGCGGGACTCCAGAGTATTACGAGCAGTACTTC	CASSLGGTPEYYEQYF
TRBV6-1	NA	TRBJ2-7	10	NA	TGTGCCAGCAGGGGGTTCGAGCAGTACTTC	CASRGFEQYF
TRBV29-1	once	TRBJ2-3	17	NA	TGCAGCGTCCCCCAGCTGTCTATCAGACTAAGCACAGATACGCAGTATTTT	CSVPQLSIRLSTDTQYF
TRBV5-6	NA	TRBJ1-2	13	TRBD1	TGTGCCAGCAGACTCCGGGACAGCTATGGCTACACCTTC	CASRLRDSYGYTF
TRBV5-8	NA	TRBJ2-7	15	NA	TGTGCCAGCAGCTTGGGGGCGAGCCCCCACTACGAGCAGTACTTC	CASSLGASPHYEQYF
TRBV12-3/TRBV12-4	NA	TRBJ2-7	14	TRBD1	TGTGCCAGCAGTTTCTTGACAGGGTCTGACGAGCAGTACTTC	CASSFLTGSDEQYF
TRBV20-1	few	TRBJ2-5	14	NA	TGCAGTGCTAATTCTCTAGGCCCCGGGGAGACCCAGTACTTC	CSANSLGPGETQYF
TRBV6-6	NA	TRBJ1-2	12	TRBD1	TGTGCCAGCAGTGACAGGGGAGAAGGCTACACCTTC	CASSDRGEGYTF
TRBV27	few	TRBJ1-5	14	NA	TGTGCCAGCAGTCCACGACAATCCAATCAGCCCCAGCATTTT	CASSPRQSNQPQHF
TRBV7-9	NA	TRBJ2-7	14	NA	TGTGCCAGCAGCCCCCCCGTGGGATTCTACGAGCGGTACTTC	CASSPPVGFYERYF
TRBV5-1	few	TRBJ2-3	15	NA	TGCGCCAGCAGCTTGGACGGGCCTAGCACAGATACGCAGTATTTT	CASSLDGPSTDTQYF
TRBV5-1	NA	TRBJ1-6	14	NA	TGCGCCAGCAGCTTGGACAGCGATAATTCACCCCTCCACTTT	CASSLDSDNSPLHF
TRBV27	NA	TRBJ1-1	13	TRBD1	TGTGCCAGCAGTTTCGAGGACAGGGGAAAAGCTTTCTTT	CASSFEDRGKAFF
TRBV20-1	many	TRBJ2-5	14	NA	TGCAGTGCTAGAGTCTACGAGGGAGAAGAGACCCAGTACTTC	CSARVYEGEETQYF
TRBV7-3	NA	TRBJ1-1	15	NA	TGTGCCAGCAGCTTAACCGGCGGCTCCCCTCTTGAAGCTTTCTTT	CASSLTGGSPLEAFF
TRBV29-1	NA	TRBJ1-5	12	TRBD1	TGCAGCACGCAGGGGGGCAATCAGCCCCAGCATTTT	CSTQGGNQPQHF
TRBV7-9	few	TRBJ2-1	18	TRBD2	TGTGCCAGCAGCCGCGGGACTAGCGGGAGGGTCCGGCGGAATGAGCAGTTCTTC	CASSRGTSGRVRRNEQFF
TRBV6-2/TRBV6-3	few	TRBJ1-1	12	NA	TGTGCCAGCAGTTACTCTAGGACTGAAGCTTTCTTT	CASSYSRTEAFF
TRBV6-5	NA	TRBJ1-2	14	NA	TGTGCCAGCCGAAATTTCCGGACGGCTTATGGCTACACCTTC	CASRNFRTAYGYTF
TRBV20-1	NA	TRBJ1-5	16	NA	TGCAGTGCTACTAGGCAGGGGACCTATAGCAATCAGCCCCAGCATTTT	CSATRQGTYSNQPQHF
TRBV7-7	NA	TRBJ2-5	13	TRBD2	TGTGCTAGCAGCTCCTCAGCGGGAGATGAGCAGTACTTC	CASSSSAGDEQYF
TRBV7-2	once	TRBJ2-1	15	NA	TGTGCCAGCAGCCCCTTATTAGGTCTCATGGGCGAGCAGTTCTTC	CASSPLLGLMGEQFF
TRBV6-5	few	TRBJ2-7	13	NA	TGTGCCAGCAGTTACTCCCTCAACTACGAGCAGTACTTC	CASSYSLNYEQYF
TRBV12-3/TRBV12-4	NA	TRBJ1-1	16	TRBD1	TGTGCCAGCAGCCCCAGACAGGGCTGGGGGGGCACTGAAGCTTTCTTT	CASSPRQGWGGTEAFF
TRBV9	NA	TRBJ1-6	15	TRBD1	TGTGCCAGCAGCCCGGGGAACAGGGGTAACTCACCCCTCCACTTT	CASSPGNRGNSPLHF
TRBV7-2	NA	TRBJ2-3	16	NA	TGTGCCAGCAGCTTAGCGGGGAGATTACCCACAGATACGCAGTATTTT	CASSLAGRLPTDTQYF
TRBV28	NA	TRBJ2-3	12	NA	TGTGCCAGCAGCCTATACCGGGGTACGCAGTATTTT	CASSLYRGTQYF
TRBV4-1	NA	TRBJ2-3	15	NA	TGCGCCAGCAGCTACGACGCGCGGAGCACAGATACGCAGTATTTT	CASSYDARSTDTQYF
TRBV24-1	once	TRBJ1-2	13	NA	TGTGCCACCAGTGAAACAGGGTACGGAGGCTACACCTTC	CATSETGYGGYTF
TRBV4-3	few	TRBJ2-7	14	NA	TGCGCCAGCAGCCAAGATTTGCACGGCTACGAGCAGTACTTC	CASSQDLHGYEQYF
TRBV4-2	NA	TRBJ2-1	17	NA	TGTGCCAGCAGCCAAGGGGTCTGGGGGACGGCGGGTGGTGAGCAGTTCTTC	CASSQGVWGTAGGEQFF
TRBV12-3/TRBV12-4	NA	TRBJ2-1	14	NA	TGTGCCAGCAGTATAAACAACGGGCACAATGAGCAGTTCTTC	CASSINNGHNEQFF
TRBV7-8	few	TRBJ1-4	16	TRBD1	TGTGCCAGCAGCCGAGACAGGGGGCGACCGAATGAAAAACTGTTTTTT	CASSRDRGRPNEKLFF
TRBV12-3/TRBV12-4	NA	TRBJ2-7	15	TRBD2	TGTGCCAGCAGTTCTCGGACTAGCGGGAGCTACGAGCGGTACTTC	CASSSRTSGSYERYF
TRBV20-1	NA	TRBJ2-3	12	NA	TGCAGTGCTAGCCAGGCCCGGGATACGCAGTATTTT	CSASQARDTQYF
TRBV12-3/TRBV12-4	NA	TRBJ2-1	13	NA	TGTGCTAGAGAGGCTTTTTGGCCTTGTGAGCAGTTCTTC	CAREAFWPCEQFF